This T cell receptor (beta chain) was found in a study of blood T cell repertoires in COVID-19. Authors' processing steps: Cell counts per sample came from amplifying reference gene primers. Sequenced by immunoSEQ multiplex PCR; TCRdb stores in-frame clones only, minus some. For V, J and clone size, that table is used; D and trimming come from the DNA. The table records approximately 350,000 clones, around 89% of them present only once. Participant age was roughly 18 to 95 years, and participants resided in 20 to 30 US areas. Cohort 3 recovered donors had two negative PCRs, clearance, or symptom resolution. This CDR3 is built from 11 residues. CDR1 SNHLY and CDR2 FYNNEI come from the germline V gene. V was shortened by 4 bases and J by 8 bases, with 7 bases between the two germline ends.

The sequence came from a man younger than 30 who had recovered from COVID-19. The V call is TRBV2, the J call TRBJ2-3; D may be TRBD2 (5 bases). Sequenced input: PBMCs or T cells enriched from blood (not recorded which). CDR3 loop: CASSVEGTQYF. The CDR3 bases are TGTGCCAGCAGTGTCGAGGGTACGCAGTATTTT.